This T cell receptor beta chain came from a study of identical twins. Study conclusions and caveats: Out-of-frame beta sequences exhibited a weaker degree of excess twin sharing. A partial confounding effect on zero-insertion analyses could come from invariant MAIT and iNKT cells.

Unique molecular identifiers were present on the cDNA, and a universal primer site came from template switching. TCRdb ran MiXCR on the 5' RACE reads and lists one entry per CDR3 protein. Of around 490,000 distinct CDR3 sequences in the sample, nearly 15% were seen once. Of note for this clonotype: Its specificity is not known.

Trimming left V 1 base short and J 2 bases short, with 9 bases between. This CDR3 contains 15 residues. Germline lookup yields CDR1 SGHVS and CDR2 FQNEAQ. The same specimen was also included in a second study, on yellow fever vaccine responses in identical twins. This second study notes: Twins reportedly had a vaccine T cell response that seemed partly convergent, partly personalized.

The sequence was collected from a woman in her late teens or twenties in good health. Source material: CD4+ T cells sorted from blood. The chain has TRBV7-8 and TRBJ1-5; D perhaps matches TRBD1 (5 bases). CDR3 sequence: CASSLDGAGNQPQHF. DNA for the CDR3: TGTGCCAGCAGCTTAGACGGGGCGGGCAATCAGCCCCAGCATTTT. The whole variable domain, remainder taken from reference TRBV7-8 and TRBJ1-5, is GAGVSQSPRYKVAKRGQDVALRCDPISGHVSLFWYQQALGQGPEFLTYFQNEAQLDKSGLPSDRFFAERPEGSVSTLKIQRTQQEDSAVYLCASSLDGAGNQPQHFGDGTRLSIL.